The 24 T cell receptor beta chains below were found in one sample sequenced in a study of cytomegalovirus exposure and HLA in healthy donors. PCR used 60 Vbeta primers and 13 Jbeta primers. TCRdb keeps only in-frame clones here, not all; method: immunoSEQ multiplex PCR. The profile shows around 80,000 clones, approximately 69% of them singletons. Specimen: PBMCs. The receptors shown here come from a man aged 40-55 years in good health and CMV-seropositive.

The rearrangement links TRBV7-9 to TRBJ2-1; 10 nucleotides align to TRBD2. The V gene's germline CDR1 is SEHNR and CDR2 FQNEAQ (reference sequence). The length of the CDR3 is 15 residues. After removal of 7 bases from V and 6 bases from J, the junction contained 9 bases not matched to a gene. The chain's CDR3 is CASTQSGRASNEQFF. The CDR3 coding sequence is TGTGCCAGCACCCAGAGCGGGAGGGCCTCCAATGAGCAGTTCTTC.

The gene calls are TRBV29-1 and TRBJ2-7, with 7 positions matching TRBD1. Germline V gives CDR1 SQVTM, CDR2 ANQGSEA. The CDR3 runs to 11 residues. The ends lost 5 bases at V and 4 bases at J; junction bases unmatched: 2. CDR3 in amino acids: CSVPGQYEQYF. The CDR3 DNA sequence: TGCAGCGTTCCGGGACAGTACGAGCAGTACTTC.

The chain employs TRBV2 and TRBJ2-1; possibly TRBD1 for D (6 bases). Between the trimmed V and J ends, which lost 6 bases and 3 bases, there was a span of 12 bases. Germline loops: CDR1 SNHLY, CDR2 FYNNEI. The CDR3 extends over 14 amino acids. Here the CDR3 DNA reads TGTGCCAGCAGAGAGGGACACCTCTACAATGAGCAGTTCTTC. Protein sequence: CASREGHLYNEQFF.

V usage is TRBV2 and J usage is TRBJ1-2, with TRBD1 matching 10 bases. Germline loops: CDR1 SNHLY, CDR2 FYNNEI. The CDR3 length is 17 residues. The V gene end was trimmed by 6 bases and the J gene end by 0 bases; junction bases not matched to a gene: 10. CDR3 sequence: CASSASAGTGANYGYTF. The CDR3 coding sequence is TGTGCCAGCAGCGCGTCCGCCGGGACAGGGGCTAACTATGGCTACACCTTC.

This clone has a handful of counts. The chain carries TRBV19 and TRBJ2-6; 7 bases align to TRBD2. The CDR3 totals 16 residues. Germline V gene lookup returns CDR1 LNHDA and CDR2 SQIVND (reference sequence). The trim removed 7 bases at V and 4 bases at J, leaving 10 bases unmatched. DNA of the CDR3: TGTGCCAGTACCCCCTCCTTAGCGGGCGGGGCCAACGTCCTGACTTTC. Protein sequence: CASTPSLAGGANVLTF.

This sequence joins TRBV6-6 and TRBJ2-3, with 13 bases lining up with TRBD2. Germline V gene lookup returns CDR1 MNHNY and CDR2 SVGAGI (reference sequence). V was pared by 6 bases and J by 14 bases, with 14 bases of the junction left unmatched. CDR3 length: 15 amino acids. DNA for the CDR3: TGTGCCAGCAGGGGGACTAGCGGGGATTCTTCCCCCCGGTATTTT. Translation gives CASRGTSGDSSPRYF.

The V and J genes are TRBV10-1 and TRBJ1-4; 10 bases map to TRBD1. V shed 4 bases, J shed 8 bases, and the junction held 10 bases outside the gene matches. This CDR3 region has 16 residues. Germline CDR1 is WNHNN and CDR2 is SYGVQD (reference sequence). Here the CDR3 DNA reads TGCGCCAGCAGTGCCTCGGCCGGGACAGGGGACGAAAAACTGTTTTTT. Translating gives CASSASAGTGDEKLFF.

V gene TRBV7-2 combines with J gene TRBJ2-7, with a tentative D call TRBD1 (5 bases). CDR3 length: 14 residues. The V and J ends lost 0 bases and 4 bases respectively, with 10 bases between them. The germline gives CDR1 SGHTA, CDR2 FQGNSA. CDR3 bases: TGTGCCAGCAGCTTAGCGACCAGGGAATACGAGCAGTACTTC. Translated, it gives CASSLATREYEQYF. Variable domain in full (rest from reference TRBV7-2 and TRBJ2-7): GAGVSQSPSNKVTEKGKDVELRCDPISGHTALYWYRQSLGQGLEFLIYFQGNSAPDKSGLPSDRFSAERTGGSVSTLTIQRTQQEDSAVYLCASSLATREYEQYFGPGTRLTVT.

This rearrangement joins TRBV28 to TRBJ2-1, with 8 bases identical to TRBD2. Germline V lookup: CDR1 MDHEN, CDR2 SYDVKM. The CDR3 loop spans 15 amino acids. The V segment lost 3 bases and the J segment 7 bases; nucleotides outside the gene matches: 8. The CDR3 coding sequence is TGTGCCAGCAGTTTCCGGGAGGGCCAAAGAAATGAGCAGTTCTTC. Translated: CASSFREGQRNEQFF.

The chain employs TRBV6-5 and TRBJ2-1; tentative D call: TRBD2 (7 bases). V lost 6 bases and J 1 base, leaving 13 bases between the germline ends. CDR3 size: 15 residues. The germline CDR1 and CDR2 sequences are MNHEY and SVGAGI. The CDR3 reads CASRSGEGSYNEQFF. The CDR3 coding sequence is TGTGCCAGCAGGTCAGGGGAGGGTTCCTACAATGAGCAGTTCTTC.

The table lists this clone with a few counts. The rearrangement links TRBV5-4 to TRBJ2-5, with D unclear. CDR1 and CDR2 (germline): SGHNT, YYREEE (reference sequence). Trimming shortened V by 0 bases and J by 2 bases, and 8 bases separated the two germline ends. The length of the CDR3 is 14 residues. CDR3 sequence reads: CASSLGSLQETQYF. As DNA, the CDR3 is TGTGCCAGCAGCTTGGGCTCACTTCAAGAGACCCAGTACTTC.

This sequence joins TRBV5-6 and TRBJ2-3, with D possibly matching TRBD1 (6 bases). Germline V lookup: CDR1 SGHDT, CDR2 YYEEEE. This CDR3 region has 14 residues. V was pared by 3 bases and J by 4 bases, with 12 bases between. For the CDR3, the DNA is TGTGCCAGCAGCTACACCTGGACAGCAGATACGCAGTATTTT. Translated: CASSYTWTADTQYF.

This sequence joins TRBV6-4 and TRBJ2-3; TRBD2 agrees at 12 bases. This CDR3 is built from 14 residues. Trimming took 2 bases from V and 6 from J; bases not matched to a gene: 0. The germline V gene has CDR1 MRHNA and CDR2 SNTAGT. The CDR3 spells CASSDGLAGDTQYF. The CDR3 region has the DNA TGTGCCAGCAGTGACGGACTAGCGGGGGATACGCAGTATTTT.

The chain joins TRBV4-1 to TRBJ2-6, with unresolved D. The CDR3 loop spans 18 amino acids. V was cut by 5 bases and J by 0 bases, with 17 bases left in between. The germline CDR1 and CDR2 sequences are MGHRA and YSYEKL. CDR3 in amino acids: CASSIPRGSYSGANVLTF. The DNA of the CDR3 is TGCGCCAGCAGCATTCCGCGAGGATCCTACTCTGGGGCCAACGTCCTGACTTTC.

This rearrangement joins TRBV10-1 to TRBJ2-3; 8 bases match TRBD1. Germline-derived CDR1 and CDR2 are WNHNN and SYGVQD (reference sequence). The V gene end was trimmed by 6 bases and the J gene end by 6 bases; junction bases not matched to a gene: 8. The CDR3 extends over 14 amino acids. DNA for the CDR3: TGCGCCAGCAGCAGGGGGCTGGATGCGGATACGCAGTATTTT. It yields the protein CASSRGLDADTQYF.

The chain joins TRBV7-9 to TRBJ2-3; 10 bases are a match to TRBD2. J was trimmed by 8 bases and V by 7 bases; bases with no gene match: 12. The CDR3 is 15 amino acids. Looked up from germline, CDR1 is SEHNR and CDR2 is FQNEAQ (reference sequence). CDR3 sequence reads: CASTPPSGSIGTQYF. The CDR3, as DNA: TGTGCCAGCACCCCTCCTAGCGGGAGTATCGGTACGCAGTATTTT.

This clone was observed a single time. The V gene is TRBV2, the J gene TRBJ2-1; 8 bases align to TRBD1. The CDR3 sequence is 15 residues long. Trimming at V came to 3 bases and at J to 8 bases, leaving 9 bases not matched to a gene. The germline CDR1 and CDR2 sequences are SNHLY and FYNNEI. The CDR3: CASSEAQGGRDEQFF. CDR3 DNA: TGTGCCAGCAGTGAGGCACAGGGGGGCAGGGATGAGCAGTTCTTC.

The CDR3 DNA sequence: TGCGCCAGCAGCTTGTACCAGGGAAATAATTCACCCCTCCACTTT. Translated: CASSLYQGNNSPLHF. The rearrangement uses TRBV5-1 and TRBJ1-6, with D tentatively TRBD1 (5 bases). The germline gives CDR1 SGHRS, CDR2 YFSETQ. Trimming removed 1 base at V and 5 bases at J, with 10 bases between. CDR3 size: 15 residues.

This clone was seen a single time. The genes are TRBV7-9 and TRBJ2-2, with 7 positions matching TRBD2. V dropped 0 bases and J dropped 5; count of bases not matched to a gene: 3. Germline lookup yields CDR1 SEHNR and CDR2 FQNEAQ (reference sequence). CDR3 size: 15 residues. The CDR3: CASSLAGGRTGELFF. In DNA form, the CDR3 reads TGTGCCAGCAGCTTAGCGGGAGGGCGGACCGGGGAGCTGTTTTTT.

The chain links TRBV10-2 to TRBJ2-5, with D perhaps matching TRBD2 (6 bases). The end of the DNA is better explained by TRBJ2-7, so the J call may be wrong. CDR3 size: 14 residues. CDR1 WSHSY and CDR2 SAAADI come from the germline V gene. The CDR3 spells CASSESEGRYEQYF. The CDR3 DNA follows: TGCGCCAGCAGTGAGTCGGAGGGGAGGTACGAGCAGTACTTC.

The chain links TRBV6-5 to TRBJ1-1; D not resolved. The CDR3 consists of 14 residues. V was cut by 1 base and J by 6 bases, with 12 bases left in between. The germline V gene has CDR1 MNHEY and CDR2 SVGAGI. This CDR3 reads CASSYFKQGAEAFF. In DNA form, the CDR3 reads TGTGCCAGCAGTTACTTTAAGCAAGGAGCTGAAGCTTTCTTT.

The chain links TRBV5-1 to TRBJ2-5; D is unresolved. CDR3 length equals 16 residues. The V gene lost 5 bases and the J gene lost 5 bases, with 22 bases spanning the gap. Germline V gene sequence: CDR1 SGHRS, CDR2 YFSETQ. Here the CDR3 reads CASRISSRTLEETQYF. CDR3 nucleotides: TGCGCCAGCAGGATTTCTTCCCGTACCCTCGAGGAGACCCAGTACTTC. Supplemented by reference TRBV5-1 and TRBJ2-5, the full variable domain reads KAGVTQTPRYLIKTRGQQVTLSCSPISGHRSVSWYQQTPGQGLQFLFEYFSETQRNKGNFPGRFSGRQFSNSRSEMNVSTLELGDSALYLCASRISSRTLEETQYFGPGTRLLVL.

J is TRBJ1-2 and V is TRBV6-4; the D is unclear. The CDR3 runs 15 residues. CDR1 MRHNA and CDR2 SNTAGT come from the germline V gene. V lost 3 bases to trimming and J lost 8 bases, with 19 bases between them. The chain's CDR3 is CASSETENAYVGYTF. The CDR3, as DNA: TGTGCCAGCAGTGAAACGGAGAATGCATATGTAGGCTACACCTTC.

The chain links TRBV6-1 to TRBJ2-6, with a tentative D call TRBD2 (5 bases). The CDR3 is 16 residues long. V was pared by 1 base and J by 2 bases, with 9 bases between. Germline CDR1 is MNHNS and CDR2 is SASEGT. CDR3 sequence reads: CASSEDEGAGANVLTF. The DNA of the CDR3 is TGTGCCAGCAGTGAAGACGAGGGTGCTGGGGCCAACGTCCTGACTTTC.